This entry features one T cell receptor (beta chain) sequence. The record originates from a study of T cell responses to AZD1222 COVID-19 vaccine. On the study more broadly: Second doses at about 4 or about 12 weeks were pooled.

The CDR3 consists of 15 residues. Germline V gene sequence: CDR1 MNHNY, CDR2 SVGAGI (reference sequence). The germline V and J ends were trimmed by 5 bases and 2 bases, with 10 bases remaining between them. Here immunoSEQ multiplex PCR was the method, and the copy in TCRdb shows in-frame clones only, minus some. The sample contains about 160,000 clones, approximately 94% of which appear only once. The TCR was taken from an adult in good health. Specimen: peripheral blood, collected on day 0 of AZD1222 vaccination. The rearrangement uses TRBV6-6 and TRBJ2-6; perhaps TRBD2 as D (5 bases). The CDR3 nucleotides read TGTGCCAGCAGTGACCCCGGGACTGGGGCCAACGTCCTGACTTTC. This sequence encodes CASSDPGTGANVLTF.